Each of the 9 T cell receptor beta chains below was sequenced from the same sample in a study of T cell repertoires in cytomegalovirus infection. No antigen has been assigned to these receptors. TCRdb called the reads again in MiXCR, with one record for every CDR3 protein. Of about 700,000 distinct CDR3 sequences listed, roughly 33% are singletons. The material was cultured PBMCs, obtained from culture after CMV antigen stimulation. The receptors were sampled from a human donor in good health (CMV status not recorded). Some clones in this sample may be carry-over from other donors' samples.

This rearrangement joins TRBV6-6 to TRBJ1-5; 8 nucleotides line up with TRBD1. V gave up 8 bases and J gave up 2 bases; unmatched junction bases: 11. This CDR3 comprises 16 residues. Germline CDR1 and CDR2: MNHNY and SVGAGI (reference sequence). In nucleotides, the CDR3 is TGTGCCAGCGGAAAGTCGACAGGGGAGGGCAATCAGCCCCAGCATTTT. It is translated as CASGKSTGEGNQPQHF.

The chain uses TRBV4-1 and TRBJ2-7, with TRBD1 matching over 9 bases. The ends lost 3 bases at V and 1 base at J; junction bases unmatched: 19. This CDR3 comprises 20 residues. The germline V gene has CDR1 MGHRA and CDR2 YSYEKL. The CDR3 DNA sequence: TGCGCCAGCAGCCAGGACCGGGACAGGGTCGGTTTAGGGAGTTCCTACGAGCAGTACTTC. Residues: CASSQDRDRVGLGSSYEQYF.

As DNA, the CDR3 is TGTGCCAGCAGCTTAGTCGGCACCAAAGGTGAAGCTTTCTTT. Its translation: CASSLVGTKGEAFF. This sequence joins TRBV7-2 and TRBJ1-1; D is uncertain. The length of the CDR3 is 14 residues. Trimming cost V 1 base and J 7 bases, with 13 bases left between them. CDR1 is SGHTA and CDR2 is FQGNSA in the germline V gene.

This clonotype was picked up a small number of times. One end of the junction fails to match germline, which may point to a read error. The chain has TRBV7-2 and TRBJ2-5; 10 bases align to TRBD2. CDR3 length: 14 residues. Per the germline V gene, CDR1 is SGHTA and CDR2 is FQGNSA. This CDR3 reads CASSLTSGIGDWDF. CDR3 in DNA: TGTGCCAGCAGCTTAACTAGCGGGATTGGGGATTGGGACTTC.

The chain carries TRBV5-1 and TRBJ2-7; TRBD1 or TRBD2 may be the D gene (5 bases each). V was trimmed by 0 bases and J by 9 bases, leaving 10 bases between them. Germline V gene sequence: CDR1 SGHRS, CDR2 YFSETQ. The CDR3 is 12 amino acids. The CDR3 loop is CASSLAEGMQYF. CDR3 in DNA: TGCGCCAGCAGCTTGGCCGAGGGGATGCAGTACTTC.

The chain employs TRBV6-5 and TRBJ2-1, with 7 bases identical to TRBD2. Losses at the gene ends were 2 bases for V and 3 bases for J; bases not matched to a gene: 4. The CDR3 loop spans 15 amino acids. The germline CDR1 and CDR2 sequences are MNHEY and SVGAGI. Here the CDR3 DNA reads TGTGCCAGCAGTTACGCGGGGGAGATCTACAATGAGCAGTTCTTC. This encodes CASSYAGEIYNEQFF.

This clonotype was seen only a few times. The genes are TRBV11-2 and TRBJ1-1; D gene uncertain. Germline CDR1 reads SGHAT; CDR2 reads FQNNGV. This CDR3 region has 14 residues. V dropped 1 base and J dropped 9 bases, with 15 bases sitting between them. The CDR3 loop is CASSLVARVNKAFF. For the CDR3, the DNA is TGTGCCAGCAGCTTAGTGGCAAGGGTGAATAAAGCTTTCTTT.

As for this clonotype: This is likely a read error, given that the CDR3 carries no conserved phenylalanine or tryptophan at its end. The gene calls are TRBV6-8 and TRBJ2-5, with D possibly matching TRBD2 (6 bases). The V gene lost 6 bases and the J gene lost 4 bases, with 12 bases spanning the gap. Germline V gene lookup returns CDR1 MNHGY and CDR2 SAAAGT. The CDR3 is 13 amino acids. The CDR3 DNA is TGTGCCAGCAGGTTGACTAGAATAGAGACCCAGTACTCC. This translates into CASRLTRIETQYS.

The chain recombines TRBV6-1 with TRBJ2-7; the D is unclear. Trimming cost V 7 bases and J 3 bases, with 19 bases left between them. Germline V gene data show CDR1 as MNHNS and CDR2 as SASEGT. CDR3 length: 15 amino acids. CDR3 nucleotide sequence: TGTGCCAGCACCGAAAGGGCCCTCGGGCGCTACGAGCAGTACTTC. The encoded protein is CASTERALGRYEQYF.